Shown below are 32 T cell receptor beta chains from a single sample sequenced in a study of Graves' ophthalmopathy and Graves' hyperthyroidism. For repertoire sequencing, the TCR beta CDR3 regions were amplified from RNA transcripts. First-round RT-PCR used HTBI primers; second-round multiplex PCR followed. TCRdb ran MiXCR on the multiplex PCR reads and lists one entry per CDR3 protein. The table records hundreds of thousands of distinct CDR3 sequences, about two fifths of them present only once. Sequenced input: peripheral blood. Source of these receptors: an adult man with Graves' ophthalmopathy.

The chain links TRBV12-3 or TRBV12-4 to TRBJ1-4; maybe TRBD1 (5 bases). The CDR3 runs to 14 residues. The V and J ends lost 9 bases and 2 bases respectively, with 13 bases between them. The CDR3 here is CARGTGVTNEKLFF. Here the CDR3 DNA reads TGTGCCAGGGGGACTGGGGTCACTAATGAAAAACTGTTTTTT.

The chain uses TRBV25-1 and TRBJ2-2; TRBD1 aligns across 8 bases. The CDR3 length is 18 residues. The trim removed 1 base at V and 5 bases at J, leaving 12 bases unmatched. CDR1 MGHDK and CDR2 SYGVNS come from the germline V gene. CDR3 nucleotide sequence: TGTGCCAGCAGTGAATTACGACGGGGACAGGAGAAAACCGGGGAGCTGTTTTTT. Translating gives CASSELRRGQEKTGELFF.

The J gene is TRBJ1-2, the V gene TRBV10-3; D is uncertain. The CDR3 runs 12 residues. Germline V gene sequence: CDR1 ENHRY, CDR2 SYGVKD. V lost 4 bases and J lost 4, with 7 bases in between. CDR3 in amino acids: CAISAGGYGYTF. As DNA, the CDR3 is TGTGCCATCAGTGCGGGTGGCTATGGCTACACCTTC.

This clonotype showed up just once. This may come from a read error, since a much larger clone is one base off. This chain joins TRBV7-2 and TRBJ2-7; D not resolved. The germline V gene encodes CDR1 SGHTA and CDR2 FQGNSA. The CDR3 has 15 residues. V was clipped by 0 bases and J by 2 bases, with 11 bases between them. CDR3 coding DNA: TGTGCCAGCAGCTTAGCGAACAGTTTCACCTACGAGCAGTACTTC. This sequence encodes CASSLANSFTYEQYF.

The J gene is TRBJ1-6, the V gene TRBV19; D may be TRBD1 (6 bases). The CDR3 runs 17 residues. The germline gives CDR1 LNHDA, CDR2 SQIVND (reference sequence). The ends were cut back, 3 bases at V and 8 bases at J, with 20 bases in the middle. In DNA form, the CDR3 reads TGTGCCAGTAGTATCGGTCCAGGGGCGATTCCCTATTCACCCCTCCACTTT. The encoded protein is CASSIGPGAIPYSPLHF.

J is TRBJ1-2 and V is TRBV12-3 or TRBV12-4, with 7 bases aligning to TRBD1. Trimming removed 2 bases from V and 2 bases from J; junction bases left unmatched: 8. The CDR3 contains 16 residues. DNA for the CDR3: TGTGCCAGCAGTTTAAGGGTTAGGGGGCTCAACTATGGCTACACCTTC. Protein: CASSLRVRGLNYGYTF.

A remark on this clonotype: At one end the junction does not follow the germline gene, possibly because of a read error. The chain employs TRBV6-6 and TRBJ2-5; TRBD1 aligns across 8 bases. Germline CDR1 is MNHNY and CDR2 is SVGAGI (reference sequence). CDR3 length equals 14 residues. This chain's CDR3 is CGSSLDRGGQPQYF. The CDR3 DNA reads TGTGGCAGCAGTCTCGACAGGGGCGGACAGCCCCAGTACTTC.

This clonotype appeared many times. The CDR3 reads CASSWGQGYEQYF. DNA of the CDR3: TGTGCCAGCAGCTGGGGCCAGGGCTACGAGCAGTACTTC. The chain couples TRBV5-4 to TRBJ2-7, with D tentatively TRBD1 (5 bases). Germline V CDR1 and CDR2: SGHNT, YYREEE (reference sequence). The CDR3 runs to 13 residues. The V and J ends lost 3 bases and 3 bases respectively, with 10 bases between them.

The V and J genes are TRBV11-2 and TRBJ2-1; possibly TRBD2 for D (5 bases). This CDR3 region has 13 residues. Trimming pared 5 bases from V and 7 bases from J, leaving 12 bases between. Germline V lookup: CDR1 SGHAT, CDR2 FQNNGV. The CDR3 DNA follows: TGTGCCAGCAGCGCCCAAACTAGGAATGAGCAGTTCTTC. It specifies CASSAQTRNEQFF.

The V call is TRBV13, the J call TRBJ2-2, with 16 bases fitting TRBD2. The germline CDR1 and CDR2 sequences are PRHDT and FYEKMQ (reference sequence). After removal of 5 bases from V and 7 bases from J, the junction contained 10 bases not matched to a gene. The CDR3 length is 18 residues. CDR3 residues: CASSQGTSGGVVIGELFF. In nucleotides, the CDR3 is TGTGCCAGCAGCCAAGGGACTAGCGGGGGGGTGGTTATCGGGGAGCTGTTTTTT.

The chain carries TRBV19 and TRBJ2-5; maybe TRBD2 (5 bases). The CDR3 runs 15 residues. The V gene lost 7 bases and the J gene lost 5 bases, with 20 bases spanning the gap. Germline V gene lookup returns CDR1 LNHDA and CDR2 SQIVND (reference sequence). The CDR3 DNA reads TGTGCCAGTACTACTGTGGTGGGTAGCGCCGAGACCCAGTACTTC. It yields the protein CASTTVVGSAETQYF.

This clonotype was detected ten times or more. The chain carries TRBV19 and TRBJ2-5; the D is unclear. The CDR3 runs 13 residues. With 6 bases removed from V and 1 base from J, the gap between germline ends came to 9 bases. The germline CDR1 and CDR2 sequences are LNHDA and SQIVND (reference sequence). In DNA form, the CDR3 reads TGTGCCAGTAGGGGCATATCCCAAGAGACCCAGTACTTC. It yields the protein CASRGISQETQYF.

This clonotype was observed at least ten times. The chain joins TRBV15 to TRBJ1-1; D unclear. Deletions cut 0 bases from V and 7 bases from J, with 12 bases between. The germline V gene encodes CDR1 LNHNV and CDR2 YYDKDF (reference sequence). CDR3 length: 14 residues. CDR3 DNA sequence: TGTGCCACCAGCAGAGATCTCGATCAGCTTGAAGCTTTCTTT. Its protein product is CATSRDLDQLEAFF.

This clonotype was counted at least ten times. This chain joins TRBV7-9 and TRBJ2-5, with D perhaps being TRBD1 or TRBD2 (5 bases each). The CDR3 has 17 amino acids. Trimming removed 2 bases at V and 1 base at J, with 17 bases between. From germline, CDR1 is SEHNR and CDR2 FQNEAQ (reference sequence). DNA of the CDR3: TGTGCCAGCAGCTTATTAGGGACCGACTCACCCCAAGAGACCCAGTACTTC. Protein: CASSLLGTDSPQETQYF.

In its sample, this clonotype was seen many times. The chain carries TRBV5-1 and TRBJ1-3; D may be TRBD1 (6 bases). Germline CDR1 SGHRS, CDR2 YFSETQ. The V end lost 3 bases, the J end lost 4 bases, and 11 bases lay between the germline ends. This CDR3 is built from 14 residues. This CDR3 reads CASSSSGDGNTIYF. CDR3 sequence (DNA): TGCGCCAGCAGCTCTTCAGGGGACGGAAACACCATATATTTT. Drawing the rest from reference TRBV5-1 and TRBJ1-3, the complete variable domain is KAGVTQTPRYLIKTRGQQVTLSCSPISGHRSVSWYQQTPGQGLQFLFEYFSETQRNKGNFPGRFSGRQFSNSRSEMNVSTLELGDSALYLCASSSSGDGNTIYFGEGSWLTVV.

The chain links TRBV11-1 to TRBJ1-5, with 7 positions matching TRBD1. The CDR3 contains 14 residues. V gave up 3 bases and J gave up 5 bases; unmatched junction bases: 4. Per germline, CDR1 SGHAT and CDR2 FQDESV (reference sequence). The CDR3 protein is CASSFGGQYQPQHF. Written as DNA, the CDR3 is TGTGCCAGCAGCTTCGGGGGACAGTATCAGCCCCAGCATTTT.

The genes are TRBV5-1 and TRBJ2-7; 8 nucleotides match TRBD1. The CDR3 has 15 amino acids. The V gene's germline CDR1 is SGHRS and CDR2 YFSETQ. Trimming at V came to 0 bases and at J to 2 bases, leaving 4 bases not matched to a gene. DNA for the CDR3: TGCGCCAGCAGCTTGGAGGCGGACAGGGCCTACGAGCAGTACTTC. Residues: CASSLEADRAYEQYF.

The V gene is TRBV10-2, the J gene TRBJ2-7, with 10 nucleotides matching TRBD1. This CDR3 comprises 11 residues. J gave up 3 bases and V 11 bases, and 1 base lay outside the gene matches. Germline V gene lookup returns CDR1 WSHSY and CDR2 SAAADI. The CDR3 loop reads CAWTGGYEQYF. CDR3 DNA sequence: TGCGCCTGGACAGGGGGCTACGAGCAGTACTTC.

This clonotype was recorded a few times. This sequence joins TRBV2 and TRBJ1-2, with 7 bases identical to TRBD1. V trimming: 4 bases; J trimming: 8 bases; junction bases outside the gene matches: 16. CDR1 is SNHLY, CDR2 FYNNEI, per germline. The CDR3 is made up of 16 amino acids. The CDR3 DNA sequence: TGTGCCAGCAGTGGCCCGGGACAGTCGGAATATTTGGGCTACACCTTC. It is translated as CASSGPGQSEYLGYTF.

The CDR3 sequence is CSVAGGRGTQYF. The DNA for the CDR3 is TGCAGCGTTGCGGGAGGCCGAGGGACCCAGTACTTC. The V call is TRBV29-1, the J call TRBJ2-5; TRBD2 matches at 7 bases. With 4 bases clipped from V and 7 bases from J, the junction kept 6 bases outside the gene matches. The CDR3 runs 12 residues. CDR1 is SQVTM and CDR2 is ANQGSEA in the germline V gene.

This clonotype turned up a few times. V gene TRBV20-1 combines with J gene TRBJ2-2, with 8 bases identical to TRBD2. The germline gives CDR1 DFQATT, CDR2 SNEGSKA (reference sequence). J lost 7 bases, V lost 6 bases, and 10 bases had no gene match. The CDR3 is made up of 14 amino acids. CDR3 region: CSATGTSKGGELFF. The DNA for the CDR3 is TGCAGTGCGACCGGGACTAGTAAGGGCGGGGAGCTGTTTTTT.

This clonotype has only a few counts. At one boundary the junction diverges from the germline segment, which might be a read error. This sequence joins TRBV10-3 and TRBJ2-7; D call uncertain. CDR1 and CDR2 (germline): ENHRY, SYGVKD. The CDR3 loop spans 15 amino acids. This CDR3 reads CASSYSGGITYEQYF. CDR3 DNA sequence: TGTGCCAGCAGTTACTCGGGCGGAATCACCTACGAGCAGTACTTC.

J is TRBJ2-7 and V is TRBV12-3 or TRBV12-4; D remains unclear. This CDR3 spans 13 amino acids. Trimming pared 7 bases from V and 4 bases from J, leaving 14 bases between. The CDR3 loop is CASTLTKTYEQYF. CDR3 DNA sequence: TGTGCCAGCACCCTCACTAAGACATACGAGCAGTACTTC.

This clonotype came up many times. The V call is TRBV11-2, the J call TRBJ2-7; 11 bases fit TRBD2. This CDR3 has 15 residues. Germline-derived CDR1 and CDR2 are SGHAT and FQNNGV. After removal of 2 bases from V and 9 bases from J, the junction contained 9 bases not matched to a gene. The CDR3 region is CASSLTGLAGSRQYF. DNA of the CDR3: TGTGCCAGCAGCTTAACCGGACTAGCGGGTTCCAGGCAGTACTTC.

With respect to this clonotype: Just one base apart from a much larger clone, this may be a read error. Since the CDR3 does not end with the conserved phenylalanine or tryptophan, this likely comes from a read error. The V gene is TRBV7-9, the J gene TRBJ2-5; D gene unclear. The CDR3 totals 15 residues. Germline values: CDR1 SEHNR, CDR2 FQNEAQ (reference sequence). Here the CDR3 reads CASSRTAYLEETQYC. The DNA for the CDR3 is TGCGCCAGCAGCCGAACGGCCTATCTGGAGGAGACCCAGTACTGC.

The gene calls are TRBV11-2 and TRBJ1-6; D is unclear. Trimming took off 5 bases at V and 4 bases at J, with 6 bases between the two ends. CDR1 and CDR2 from the germline V gene are SGHAT and FQNNGV. This CDR3 comprises 13 residues. CDR3 coding DNA: TGTGCCAGCAGCAAAGAGTATAATTCACCCCTCCACTTT. Its protein product is CASSKEYNSPLHF.

This clonotype showed up many times. The J gene is TRBJ1-2, the V gene TRBV7-2; D is unclear. Germline V lookup: CDR1 SGHTA, CDR2 FQGNSA. Between the trimmed V and J ends, which lost 4 bases and 0 bases, there was a span of 15 bases. This CDR3 is built from 16 residues. The CDR3 is CASSSPTQPSNYGYTF. As DNA, the CDR3 is TGTGCCAGCAGCTCCCCGACCCAACCATCTAACTATGGCTACACCTTC.

The table lists this clonotype with a count of one. The chain combines TRBV20-1 with TRBJ2-7, with a weak D call TRBD1 (6 bases). The V and J ends lost 4 bases and 3 bases respectively, with 16 bases between them. This CDR3 has 14 residues. CDR1 DFQATT and CDR2 SNEGSKA come from the germline V gene (reference sequence). The CDR3 protein is CSATTGQLIYEQYF. As DNA, the CDR3 is TGCAGTGCTACGACAGGACAGCTGATCTACGAGCAGTACTTC.

This clonotype was observed a few times. This chain joins TRBV30 and TRBJ1-6; no firm D call. From germline, CDR1 is GTSNPN and CDR2 SVGIG (reference sequence). The V end was cut by 7 bases, the J end by 7 bases, with 17 bases between. The CDR3 runs 14 residues. The CDR3 spells CASRIHSPNSPLHF. As DNA, the CDR3 is TGTGCCTCCCGGATCCATTCTCCGAATTCACCCCTCCACTTT.

The chain combines TRBV5-1 with TRBJ1-4; TRBD1 agrees at 7 bases. Trimming took 9 bases from V and 7 from J; bases not matched to a gene: 9. Germline V lookup: CDR1 SGHRS, CDR2 YFSETQ. The CDR3 spans 13 residues. The CDR3 sequence is CANRQQGREKLFF. The CDR3 DNA follows: TGCGCCAACCGACAACAGGGGCGTGAAAAACTGTTTTTT.

About this clonotype: This may be a read error, as it is one base from a much larger clone. The chain couples TRBV5-1 to TRBJ2-2, with 8 nucleotides matching TRBD1. Germline V gene data show CDR1 as SGHRS and CDR2 as YFSETQ. The CDR3 runs to 15 residues. The DNA for the CDR3 is TGTGCCAGCAGCTTAACGGACAGGGACGGCGGGGAGCTGTTTTTT. Protein product: CASSLTDRDGGELFF.

The chain links TRBV7-9 to TRBJ1-1, with D possibly matching TRBD1 (6 bases). This CDR3 has 13 amino acids. Germline CDR1 and CDR2: SEHNR and FQNEAQ (reference sequence). V was trimmed by 1 base and J by 7 bases, leaving 10 bases between them. Written as DNA, the CDR3 is TGTGCCAGCAGCTTAGTACGGGACAATGAAGCTTTCTTT. Protein: CASSLVRDNEAFF.